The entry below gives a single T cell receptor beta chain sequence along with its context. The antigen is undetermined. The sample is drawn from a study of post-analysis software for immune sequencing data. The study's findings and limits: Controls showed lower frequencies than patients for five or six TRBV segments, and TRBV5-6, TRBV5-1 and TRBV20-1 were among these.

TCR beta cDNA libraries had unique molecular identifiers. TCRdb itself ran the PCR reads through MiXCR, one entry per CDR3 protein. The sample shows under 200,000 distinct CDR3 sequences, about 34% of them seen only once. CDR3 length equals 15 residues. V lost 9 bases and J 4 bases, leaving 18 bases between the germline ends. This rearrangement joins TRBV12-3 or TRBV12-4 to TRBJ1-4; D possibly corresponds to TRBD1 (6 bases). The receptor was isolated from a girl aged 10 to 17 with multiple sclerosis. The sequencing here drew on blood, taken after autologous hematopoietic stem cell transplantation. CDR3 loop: CASSVTDSFNEKLFF. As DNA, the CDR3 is TGTGCCAGTAGTGTAACGGACAGCTTTAATGAAAAACTGTTTTTT.